A single T cell receptor (beta chain) is shown here with its context. What it binds is unknown. Diagnosis of hyperthyroidism was new in patients aged 18 to 65, and its duration was under 2 months. This entry comes from a study of T cells in Graves' hyperthyroidism and ophthalmopathy. Amplification of TCR beta CDR3 regions used RNA as the template. Initially, a first-round RT-PCR of the TCR CDR3 employed the HTBI primer set. Each CDR3 protein gets one entry after TCRdb re-called the multiplex PCR reads with MiXCR. This table holds 280,000 or so distinct CDR3 sequences, 25% to 30% found once. Findings and limits, study-wide: Model output signaled ophthalmopathy a median 6.5 months ahead of onset. Through a model of 13 V-J features, ophthalmopathy was separated from stable hyperthyroidism. The blood repertoire included most of the expanded thyroid clonotypes above 0.001.

CDR3 length equals 15 residues. The germline V gene has CDR1 MNHEY and CDR2 SVGAGI. Trimming removed 2 bases from V and 1 base from J; junction bases left unmatched: 4. The chain carries TRBV6-5 and TRBJ2-5; 7 bases are a match to TRBD2. The specimen sequenced was blood. This clonotype originated in a man aged 40-55 years with Graves' hyperthyroidism that later progressed to Graves' ophthalmopathy. The CDR3 region is CASSYPSSGQETQYF. CDR3 in DNA: TGTGCCAGCAGTTACCCTTCTAGCGGCCAAGAGACCCAGTACTTC.